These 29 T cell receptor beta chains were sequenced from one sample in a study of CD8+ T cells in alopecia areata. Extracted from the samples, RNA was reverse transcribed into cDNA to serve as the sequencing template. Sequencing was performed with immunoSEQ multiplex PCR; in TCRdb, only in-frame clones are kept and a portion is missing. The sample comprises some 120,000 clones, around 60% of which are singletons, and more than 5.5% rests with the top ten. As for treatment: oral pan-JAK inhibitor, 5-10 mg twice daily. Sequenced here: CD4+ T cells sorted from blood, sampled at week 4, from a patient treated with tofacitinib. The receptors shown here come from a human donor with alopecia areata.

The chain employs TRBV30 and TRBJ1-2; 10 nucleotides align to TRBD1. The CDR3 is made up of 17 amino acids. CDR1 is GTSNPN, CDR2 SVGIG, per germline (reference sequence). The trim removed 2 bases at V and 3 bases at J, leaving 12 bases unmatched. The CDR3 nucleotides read TGTGCCTGGAGTAGCCGGACAGGGGGGTCATGGCACTATGGCTACACCTTC. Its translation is CAWSSRTGGSWHYGYTF.

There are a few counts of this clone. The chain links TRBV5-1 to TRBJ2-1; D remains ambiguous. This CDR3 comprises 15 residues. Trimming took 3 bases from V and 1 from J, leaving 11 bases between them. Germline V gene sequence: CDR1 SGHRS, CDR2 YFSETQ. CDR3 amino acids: CASSSGSTSYNEQFF. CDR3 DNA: TGCGCCAGCAGCTCGGGTAGCACGTCCTACAATGAGCAGTTCTTC. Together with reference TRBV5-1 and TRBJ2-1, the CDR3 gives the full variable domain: KAGVTQTPRYLIKTRGQQVTLSCSPISGHRSVSWYQQTPGQGLQFLFEYFSETQRNKGNFPGRFSGRQFSNSRSEMNVSTLELGDSALYLCASSSGSTSYNEQFFGPGTRLTVL.

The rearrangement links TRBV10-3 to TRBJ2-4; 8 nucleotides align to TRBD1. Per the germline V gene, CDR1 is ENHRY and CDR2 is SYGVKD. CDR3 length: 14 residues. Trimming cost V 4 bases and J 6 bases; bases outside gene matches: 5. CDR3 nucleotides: TGTGCCATCAGTGCGGACAGGGCGGGAAACATTCAGTACTTC. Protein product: CAISADRAGNIQYF.

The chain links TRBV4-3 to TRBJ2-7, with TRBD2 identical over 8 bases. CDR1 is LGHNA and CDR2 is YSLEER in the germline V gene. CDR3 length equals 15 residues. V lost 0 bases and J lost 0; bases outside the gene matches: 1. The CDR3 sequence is CASSQESGGSYEQYF. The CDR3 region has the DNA TGCGCCAGCAGCCAAGAGAGCGGGGGCTCCTACGAGCAGTACTTC.

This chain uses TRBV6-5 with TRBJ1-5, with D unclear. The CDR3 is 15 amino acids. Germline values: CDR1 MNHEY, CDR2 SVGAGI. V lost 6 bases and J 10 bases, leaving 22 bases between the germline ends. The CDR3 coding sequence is TGTGCCAGCAGGAACCGACATCCCCGAGAGGGTCCCCAGCATTTT. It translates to CASRNRHPREGPQHF.

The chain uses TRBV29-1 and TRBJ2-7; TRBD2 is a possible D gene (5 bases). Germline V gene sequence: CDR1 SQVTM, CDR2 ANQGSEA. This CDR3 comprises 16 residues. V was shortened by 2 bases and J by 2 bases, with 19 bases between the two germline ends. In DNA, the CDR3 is TGCAGCGTTGAAACTGTGGTTAGCGCCTTCGCCTACGAGCAGTACTTC. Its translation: CSVETVVSAFAYEQYF.

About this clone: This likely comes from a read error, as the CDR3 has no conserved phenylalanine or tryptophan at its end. The CDR3 region is CSVRARGVNTEAFL. In nucleotides, the CDR3 is TGCAGCGTTAGGGCTAGGGGGGTGAACACTGAAGCTTTCCTT. The rearrangement links TRBV29-1 to TRBJ1-1; D is perhaps TRBD1 (6 bases). The CDR3 sequence is 14 residues long. The germline V gene encodes CDR1 SQVTM and CDR2 ANQGSEA. V was pared by 5 bases and J by 0 bases, with 13 bases between.

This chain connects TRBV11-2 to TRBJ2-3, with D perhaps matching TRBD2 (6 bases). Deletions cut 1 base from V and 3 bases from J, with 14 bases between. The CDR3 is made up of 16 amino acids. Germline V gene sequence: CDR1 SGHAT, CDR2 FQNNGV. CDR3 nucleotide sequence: TGTGCCAGCAGCTTAGGGCGGGGCCGGGGGACAGATACGCAGTATTTT. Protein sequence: CASSLGRGRGTDTQYF.

CDR3 amino acids: CSVVSPGQASYEQYF. The CDR3 DNA reads TGCAGCGTTGTTTCCCCGGGACAGGCCTCCTACGAGCAGTACTTC. This chain links TRBV29-1 with TRBJ2-7, with TRBD1 matching 8 bases. J was trimmed by 0 bases and V by 4 bases; bases with no gene match: 8. CDR3 length equals 15 residues. Germline V gives CDR1 SQVTM, CDR2 ANQGSEA.

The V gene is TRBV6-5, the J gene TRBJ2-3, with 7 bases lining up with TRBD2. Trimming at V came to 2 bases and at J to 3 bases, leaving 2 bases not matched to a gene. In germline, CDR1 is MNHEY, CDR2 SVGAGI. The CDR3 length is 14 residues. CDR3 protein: CASSYAGATDTQYF. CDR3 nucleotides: TGTGCCAGCAGTTACGCGGGAGCAACAGATACGCAGTATTTT.

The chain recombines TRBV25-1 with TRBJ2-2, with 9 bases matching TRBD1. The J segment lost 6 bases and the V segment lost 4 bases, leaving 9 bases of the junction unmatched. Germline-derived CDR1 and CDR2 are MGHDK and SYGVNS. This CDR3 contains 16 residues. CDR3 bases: TGTGCCAGCAGTGCAACAGGGGGCGGAGGTGCCGGGGAGCTGTTTTTT. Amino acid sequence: CASSATGGGGAGELFF. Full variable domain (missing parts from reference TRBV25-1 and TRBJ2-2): EADIYQTPRYLVIGTGKKITLECSQTMGHDKMYWYQQDPGMELHLIHYSYGVNSTEKGDLSSESTVSRIRTEHFPLTLESARPSHTSQYLCASSATGGGGAGELFFGEGSRLTVL.

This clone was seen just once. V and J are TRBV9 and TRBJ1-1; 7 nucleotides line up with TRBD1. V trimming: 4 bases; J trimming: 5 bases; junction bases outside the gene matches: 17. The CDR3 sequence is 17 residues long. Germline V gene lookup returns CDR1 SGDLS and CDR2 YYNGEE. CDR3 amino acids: CASSPPTGDPTGTEAFF. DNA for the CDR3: TGTGCCAGCAGCCCACCCACAGGGGACCCTACGGGAACTGAAGCTTTCTTT.

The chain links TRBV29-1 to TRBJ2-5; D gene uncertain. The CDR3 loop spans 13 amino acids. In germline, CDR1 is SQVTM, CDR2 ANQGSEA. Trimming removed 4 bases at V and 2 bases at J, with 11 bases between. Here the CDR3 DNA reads TGCAGCGTTGTTATCCAGGCTCAAGAGACCCAGTACTTC. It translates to CSVVIQAQETQYF.

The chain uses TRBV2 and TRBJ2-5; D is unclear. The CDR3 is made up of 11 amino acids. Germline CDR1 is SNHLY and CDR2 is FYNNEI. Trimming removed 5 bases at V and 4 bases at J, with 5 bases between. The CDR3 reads CASSTPETQYF. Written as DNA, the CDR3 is TGTGCCAGCAGTACTCCAGAGACCCAGTACTTC.

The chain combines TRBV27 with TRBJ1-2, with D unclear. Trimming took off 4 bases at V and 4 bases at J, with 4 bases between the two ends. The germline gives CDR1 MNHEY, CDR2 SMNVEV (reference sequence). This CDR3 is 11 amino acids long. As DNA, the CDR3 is TGTGCCAGCAGTTCTGGCTATGGCTACACCTTC. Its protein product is CASSSGYGYTF.

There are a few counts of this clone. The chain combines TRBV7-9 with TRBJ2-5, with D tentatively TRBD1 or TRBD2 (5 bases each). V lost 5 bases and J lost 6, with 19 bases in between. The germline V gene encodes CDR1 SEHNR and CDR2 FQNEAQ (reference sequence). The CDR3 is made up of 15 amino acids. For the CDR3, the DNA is TGTGCCAGCAGCGTAGGGACGGCTATAGGGAAGACCCAGTACTTC. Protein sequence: CASSVGTAIGKTQYF.

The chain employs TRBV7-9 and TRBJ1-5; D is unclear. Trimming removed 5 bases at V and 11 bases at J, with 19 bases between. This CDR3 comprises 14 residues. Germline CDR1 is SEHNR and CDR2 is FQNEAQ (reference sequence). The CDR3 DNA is TGTGCCAGCAGCCGAGCCACAGATTGGGCTACCCAGCATTTT. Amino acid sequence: CASSRATDWATQHF. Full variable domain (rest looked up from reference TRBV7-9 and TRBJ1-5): DTGVSQNPRHKITKRGQNVTFRCDPISEHNRLYWYRQTLGQGPEFLTYFQNEAQLEKSRLLSDRFSAERPKGSFSTLEIQRTEQGDSAMYLCASSRATDWATQHFGDGTRLSIL.

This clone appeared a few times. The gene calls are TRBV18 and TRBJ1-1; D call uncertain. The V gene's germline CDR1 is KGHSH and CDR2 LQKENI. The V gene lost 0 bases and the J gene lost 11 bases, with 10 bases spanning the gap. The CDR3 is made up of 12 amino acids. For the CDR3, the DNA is TGTGCCAGCTCACCACCGGAAGGGAGGGCTTTCTTT. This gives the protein CASSPPEGRAFF.

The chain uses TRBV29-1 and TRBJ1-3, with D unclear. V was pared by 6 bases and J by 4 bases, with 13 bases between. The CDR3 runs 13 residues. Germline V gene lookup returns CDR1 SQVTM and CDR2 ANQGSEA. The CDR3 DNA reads TGCAGCGTAGCCTTGGACGGGGGAAACACCATATATTTT. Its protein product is CSVALDGGNTIYF.

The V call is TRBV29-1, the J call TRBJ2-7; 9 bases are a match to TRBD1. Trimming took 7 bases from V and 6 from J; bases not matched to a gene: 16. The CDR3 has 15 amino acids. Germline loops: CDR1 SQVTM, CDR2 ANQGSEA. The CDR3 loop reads CSAEDRGSPRGEQYF. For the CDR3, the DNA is TGCAGCGCCGAAGACAGGGGGTCCCCTCGCGGCGAGCAGTACTTC.

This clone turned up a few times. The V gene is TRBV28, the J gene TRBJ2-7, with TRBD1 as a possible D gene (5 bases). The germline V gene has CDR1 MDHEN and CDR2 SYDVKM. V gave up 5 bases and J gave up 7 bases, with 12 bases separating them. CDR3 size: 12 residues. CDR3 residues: CASSPQGREQYF. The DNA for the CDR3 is TGTGCCAGCAGTCCTCAGGGTAGGGAGCAGTACTTC.

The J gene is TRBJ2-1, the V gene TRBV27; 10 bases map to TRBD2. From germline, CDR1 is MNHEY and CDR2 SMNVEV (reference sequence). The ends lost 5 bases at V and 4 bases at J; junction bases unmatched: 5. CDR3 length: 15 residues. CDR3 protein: CASSPTSGNYNEQFF. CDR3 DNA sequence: TGTGCCAGCAGTCCCACTAGCGGGAATTACAATGAGCAGTTCTTC.

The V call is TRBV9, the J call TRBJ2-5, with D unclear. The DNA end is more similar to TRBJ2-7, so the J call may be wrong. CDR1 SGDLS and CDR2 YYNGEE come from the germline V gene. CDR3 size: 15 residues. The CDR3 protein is CASSVAGHSSYEQYF. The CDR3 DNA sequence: TGTGCCAGCAGCGTAGCGGGTCACAGCTCCTACGAGCAGTACTTC.

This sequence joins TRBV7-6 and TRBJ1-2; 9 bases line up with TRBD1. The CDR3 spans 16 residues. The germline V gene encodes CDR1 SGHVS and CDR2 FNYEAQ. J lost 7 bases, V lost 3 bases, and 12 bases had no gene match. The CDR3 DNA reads TGTGCCAGCAGCTTTAGTCCCGGGACAGGGTATAGTGGCTACACCTTC. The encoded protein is CASSFSPGTGYSGYTF. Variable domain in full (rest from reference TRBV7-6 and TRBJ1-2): GAGVSQSPRYKVTKRGQDVALRCDPISGHVSLYWYRQALGQGPEFLTYFNYEAQQDKSGLPNDRFSAERPEGSISTLTIQRTEQRDSAMYRCASSFSPGTGYSGYTFGSGTRLTVV.

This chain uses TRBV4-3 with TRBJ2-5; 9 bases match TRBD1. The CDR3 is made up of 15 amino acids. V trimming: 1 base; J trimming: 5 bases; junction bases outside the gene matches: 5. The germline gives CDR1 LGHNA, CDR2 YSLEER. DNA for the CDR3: TGCGCCAGCAGCCAAGGGGACAGGGCGTGGGAGACCCAGTACTTC. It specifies CASSQGDRAWETQYF.

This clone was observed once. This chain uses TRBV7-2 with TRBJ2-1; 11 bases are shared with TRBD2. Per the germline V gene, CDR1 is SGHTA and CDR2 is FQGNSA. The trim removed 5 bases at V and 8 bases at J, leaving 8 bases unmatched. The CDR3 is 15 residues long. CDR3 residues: CASSRLAGGLDEQFF. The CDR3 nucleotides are TGTGCCAGCAGCCGTTTAGCGGGAGGGCTTGATGAGCAGTTCTTC.

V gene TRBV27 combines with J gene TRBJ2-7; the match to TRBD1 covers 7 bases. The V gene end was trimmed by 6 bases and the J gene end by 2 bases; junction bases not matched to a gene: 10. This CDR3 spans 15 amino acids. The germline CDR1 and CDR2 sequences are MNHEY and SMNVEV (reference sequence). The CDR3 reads CASSLLQGQTYEQYF. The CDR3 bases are TGTGCCAGCAGCCTCCTCCAGGGACAGACCTACGAGCAGTACTTC.

The CDR3 DNA sequence: TGCGCCAGCAGCCAAGATCCCCAGCCCAACACTGAAGCTTTCTTT. Protein: CASSQDPQPNTEAFF. The rearrangement links TRBV4-1 to TRBJ1-1; unclear D gene. Per the germline V gene, CDR1 is MGHRA and CDR2 is YSYEKL. This CDR3 has 15 residues. The germline V and J ends were trimmed by 0 bases and 2 bases, with 10 bases remaining between them.

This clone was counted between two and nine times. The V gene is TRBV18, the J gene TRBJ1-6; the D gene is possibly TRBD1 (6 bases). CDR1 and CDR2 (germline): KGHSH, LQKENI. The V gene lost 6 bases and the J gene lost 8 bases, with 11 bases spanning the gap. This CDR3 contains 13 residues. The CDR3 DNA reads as TGTGCCAGCTCCCGGGACAACGATTCACCCCTCCACTTT. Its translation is CASSRDNDSPLHF.